This T cell receptor (beta chain) was documented in a study of T cells in Graves' hyperthyroidism and ophthalmopathy. It was RNA transcripts that yielded the amplified TCR beta CDR3 regions. With the HTBI primer set, the TCR CDR3 went through a first round of RT-PCR. TCRdb re-called the multiplex PCR reads with MiXCR, one entry per CDR3 protein. The sample comprises approximately 600,000 distinct CDR3 sequences, roughly 13% of which are singletons, and approximately 5.7% rests with the top ten. Trimming left V 0 bases short and J 8 bases short, with 17 bases between. The germline gives CDR1 DFQATT, CDR2 SNEGSKA (reference sequence). The CDR3 loop spans 15 amino acids. Sampled blood dates from first hyperthyroidism diagnosis, and it precedes any ophthalmopathy symptoms.

This sequence originates from a woman under 40 with Graves' hyperthyroidism that later progressed to Graves' ophthalmopathy. Material for sequencing was blood. The V and J genes are TRBV20-1 and TRBJ2-1; perhaps TRBD2 as D (6 bases). DNA of the CDR3: TGCAGTGCTAGAGATTGGGGGGATACCCGCCATGAGCAGTTCTTC. Protein sequence: CSARDWGDTRHEQFF.